This record concerns one T cell receptor beta chain sequence. Unmatched junction bases numbered 4, after V lost 1 base and J lost 1 base. From germline, CDR1 is MGHRA and CDR2 YSYEKL. The CDR3 is 16 residues long. This sample was included in a study of PD-L1 blockade in urothelial cancer. Study-wide background: About 90% of the roughly 30 patients were men who had bladder-origin urothelial cancer.

Libraries were prepared by immunoSEQ multiplex PCR; TCRdb keeps only in-frame clonotypes and omits some of them. The sample consists of about 80,000 clones, 85% of them appearing once. Time point in this sample: pretreatment peripheral blood. Patient disease was locally advanced or metastatic urothelial carcinoma. This TCR was sampled from a man aged 35-49 years with urothelial cancer. The chain combines TRBV4-1 with TRBJ2-3; TRBD1 matches at 8 bases. Here the sequenced sample was PBMCs, taken around atezolizumab (anti-PD-L1) treatment. The CDR3 bases are TGCGCCAGCAGCCAAGGGCGGGGACAGGGCACAGATACGCAGTATTTT. Translation: CASSQGRGQGTDTQYF.